This T cell receptor beta chain was profiled in a study of CD8 T cells in ankylosing spondylitis. Quantitative barcoded 5'-RACE was used to prepare TCR beta libraries. Via MiXCR, TCRdb re-called the 5' RACE reads, giving one row per CDR3 protein. The table includes roughly 490,000 distinct CDR3 sequences, roughly 5.3% detected once. This clonotype was seen at least ten times. What it recognizes is unknown. The CDR3 runs 13 residues. The V gene lost 4 bases and the J gene lost 3 bases, with 11 bases spanning the gap. Germline CDR1 is SGHRS and CDR2 is YFSETQ. Study-level results: As reported, disease-linked clones showed significant enrichment in matched ankylosing spondylitis synovial fluid. Some of the motif variants had earlier been found in reactive arthritis patients' fluid and blood. Disease-linked clones had a CD8+ phenotype and relatively low frequency in peripheral blood. A TCR beta motif made of several highly homologous variants seemed typical of ankylosing spondylitis blood.

J is TRBJ2-7 and V is TRBV5-1; D remains ambiguous. The TCR originated in a male donor with ankylosing spondylitis. What was sequenced was blood, either unsorted or a sorted T cell fraction (not recorded which). CDR3 protein: CASSPSGVYEQYF. The CDR3 DNA is TGCGCCAGCAGCCCATCGGGCGTCTACGAGCAGTACTTC.